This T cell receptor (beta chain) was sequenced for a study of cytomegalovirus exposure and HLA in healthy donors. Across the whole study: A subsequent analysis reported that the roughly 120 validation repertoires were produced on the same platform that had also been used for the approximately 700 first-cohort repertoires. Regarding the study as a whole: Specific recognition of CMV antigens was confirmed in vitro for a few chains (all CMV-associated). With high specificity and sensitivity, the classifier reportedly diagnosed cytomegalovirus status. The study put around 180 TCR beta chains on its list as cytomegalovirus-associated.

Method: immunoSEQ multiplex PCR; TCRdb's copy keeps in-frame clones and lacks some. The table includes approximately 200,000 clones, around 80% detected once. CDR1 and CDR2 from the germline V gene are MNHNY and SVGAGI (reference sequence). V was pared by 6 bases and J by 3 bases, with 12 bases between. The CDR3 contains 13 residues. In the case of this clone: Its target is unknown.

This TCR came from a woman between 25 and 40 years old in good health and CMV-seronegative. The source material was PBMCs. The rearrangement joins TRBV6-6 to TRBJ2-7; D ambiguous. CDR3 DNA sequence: TGTGCCAGCAGAGGCTGGCAGGACTACGAGCAGTACTTC. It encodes CASRGWQDYEQYF.